Below, one T cell receptor beta chain is given with its context. RNA, at roughly 0.5 to 1 ug, was reverse transcribed with random hexamers. TCRdb re-derived calls from the immunoSEQ multiplex PCR reads in MiXCR, one entry per CDR3 protein. The data show 120,000 to 150,000 distinct CDR3 sequences, 94% seen once. Peripheral blood CD8+ and CD4+ T cells were profiled by TCR beta sequencing. CDR1 and CDR2 (germline): LGHDT, YNNKEL (reference sequence). This CDR3 region has 14 residues. V was pared by 4 bases and J by 4 bases, with 14 bases between. The sample comes from a study of CD8 T cells in Susac syndrome.

The chain links TRBV3-1 to TRBJ2-7; D unclear. This TCR came from a human donor in good health. The sample was CD8+ T cells from PBMCs. CDR3 nucleotide sequence: TGTGCCAGCAGCCCCGCCCCCCTTGGGTACGAGCAGTACTTC. Amino acids: CASSPAPLGYEQYF.